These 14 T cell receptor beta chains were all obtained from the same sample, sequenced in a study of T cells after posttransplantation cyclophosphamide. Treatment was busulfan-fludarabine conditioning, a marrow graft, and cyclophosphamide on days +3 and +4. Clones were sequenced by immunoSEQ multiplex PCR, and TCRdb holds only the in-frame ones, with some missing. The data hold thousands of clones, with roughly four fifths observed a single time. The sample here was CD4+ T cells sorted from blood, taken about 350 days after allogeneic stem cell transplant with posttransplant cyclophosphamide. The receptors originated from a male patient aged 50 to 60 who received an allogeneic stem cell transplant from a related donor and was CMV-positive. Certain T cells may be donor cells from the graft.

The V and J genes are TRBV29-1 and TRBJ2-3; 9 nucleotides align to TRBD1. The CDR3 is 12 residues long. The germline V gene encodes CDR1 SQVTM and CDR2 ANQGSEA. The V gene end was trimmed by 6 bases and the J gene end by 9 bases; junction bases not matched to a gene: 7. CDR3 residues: CSVAGTGRTQYF. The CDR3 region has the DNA TGCAGCGTCGCCGGGACAGGGAGGACGCAGTATTTT.

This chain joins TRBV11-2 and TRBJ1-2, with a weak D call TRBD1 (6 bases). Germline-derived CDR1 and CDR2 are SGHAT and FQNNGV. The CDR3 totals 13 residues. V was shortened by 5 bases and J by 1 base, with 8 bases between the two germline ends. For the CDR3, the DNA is TGTGCCAGCAGCCAGGGGTTTAACTATGGCTACACCTTC. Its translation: CASSQGFNYGYTF.

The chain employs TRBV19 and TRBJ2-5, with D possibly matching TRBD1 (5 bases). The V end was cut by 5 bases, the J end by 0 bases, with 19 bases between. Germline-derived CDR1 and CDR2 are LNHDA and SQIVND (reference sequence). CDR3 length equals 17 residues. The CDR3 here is CASSSTAGYLNQETQYF. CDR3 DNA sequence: TGTGCCAGTAGTTCAACGGCAGGGTACCTTAACCAAGAGACCCAGTACTTC.

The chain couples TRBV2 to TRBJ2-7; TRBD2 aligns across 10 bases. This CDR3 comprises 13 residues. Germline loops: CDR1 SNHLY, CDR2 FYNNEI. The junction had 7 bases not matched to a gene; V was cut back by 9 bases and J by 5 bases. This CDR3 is CASHSGTSDEQYF. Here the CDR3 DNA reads TGTGCCAGTCACTCCGGGACTAGCGACGAGCAGTACTTC.

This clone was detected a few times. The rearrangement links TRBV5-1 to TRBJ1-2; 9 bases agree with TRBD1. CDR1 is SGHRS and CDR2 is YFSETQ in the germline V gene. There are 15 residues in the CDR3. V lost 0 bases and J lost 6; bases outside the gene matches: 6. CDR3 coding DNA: TGCGCCAGCAGCTTGGACAGGGGGCAGACGGATGGCTACACCTTC. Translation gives CASSLDRGQTDGYTF.

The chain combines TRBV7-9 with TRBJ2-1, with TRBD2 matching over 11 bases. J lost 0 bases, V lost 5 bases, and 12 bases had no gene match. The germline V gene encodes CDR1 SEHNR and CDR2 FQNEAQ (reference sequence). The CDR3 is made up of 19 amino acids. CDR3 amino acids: CASSRIAGGFVSSYNEQFF. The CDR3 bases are TGTGCCAGCAGCCGTATAGCGGGGGGGTTCGTGAGCTCCTACAATGAGCAGTTCTTC.

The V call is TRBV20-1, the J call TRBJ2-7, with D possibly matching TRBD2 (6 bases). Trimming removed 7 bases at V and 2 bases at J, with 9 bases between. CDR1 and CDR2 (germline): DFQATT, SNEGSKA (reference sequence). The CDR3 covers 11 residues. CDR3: CSVGLTYEQYF. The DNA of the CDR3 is TGCAGTGTGGGACTTACCTACGAGCAGTACTTC.

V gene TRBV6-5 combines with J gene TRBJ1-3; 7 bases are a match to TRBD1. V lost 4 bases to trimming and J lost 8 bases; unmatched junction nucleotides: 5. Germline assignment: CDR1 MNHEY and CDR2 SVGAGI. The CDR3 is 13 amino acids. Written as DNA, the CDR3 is TGTGCCAGCAGTTTCCCAGGGGGAGACACCATATATTTT. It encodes CASSFPGGDTIYF.

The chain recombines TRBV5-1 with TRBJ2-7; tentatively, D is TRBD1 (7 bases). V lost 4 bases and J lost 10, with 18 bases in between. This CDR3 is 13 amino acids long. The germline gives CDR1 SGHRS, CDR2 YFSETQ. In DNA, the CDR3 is TGCGCCAGCAGCAGTGGAGGGGGCCAGCTACAGTACTTC. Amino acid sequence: CASSSGGGQLQYF.

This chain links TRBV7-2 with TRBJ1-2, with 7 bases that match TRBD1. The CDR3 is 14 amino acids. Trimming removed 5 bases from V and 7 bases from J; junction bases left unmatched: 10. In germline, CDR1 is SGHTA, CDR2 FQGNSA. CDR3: CASSLGQASGGYTF. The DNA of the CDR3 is TGTGCCAGCAGCCTAGGACAGGCGTCGGGTGGCTACACCTTC. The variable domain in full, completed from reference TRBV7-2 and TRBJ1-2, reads GAGVSQSPSNKVTEKGKDVELRCDPISGHTALYWYRQSLGQGLEFLIYFQGNSAPDKSGLPSDRFSAERTGGSVSTLTIQRTQQEDSAVYLCASSLGQASGGYTFGSGTRLTVV.

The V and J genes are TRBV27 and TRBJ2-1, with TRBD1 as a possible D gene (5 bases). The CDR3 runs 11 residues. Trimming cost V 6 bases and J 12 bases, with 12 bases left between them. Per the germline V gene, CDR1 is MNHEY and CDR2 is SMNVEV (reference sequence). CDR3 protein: CASRKGDGQFF. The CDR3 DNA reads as TGTGCCAGCAGGAAAGGGGATGGGCAGTTCTTC.

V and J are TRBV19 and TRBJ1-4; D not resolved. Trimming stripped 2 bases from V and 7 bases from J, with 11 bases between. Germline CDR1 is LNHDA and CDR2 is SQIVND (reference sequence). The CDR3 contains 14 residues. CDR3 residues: CASSILSSSEKLFF. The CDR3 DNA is TGTGCCAGTAGTATACTCTCGAGTTCTGAAAAACTGTTTTTT.

The CDR3 region has the DNA TGTGCCAGCAGCTTGGCGGGGAGTCTGGGCGATGAGCAGTTCTTC. Amino acid sequence: CASSLAGSLGDEQFF. The rearrangement uses TRBV5-6 and TRBJ2-1; maybe TRBD2 (5 bases). CDR3 length equals 15 residues. V lost 0 bases to trimming and J lost 8 bases, with 15 bases between them. Per germline, CDR1 SGHDT and CDR2 YYEEEE.

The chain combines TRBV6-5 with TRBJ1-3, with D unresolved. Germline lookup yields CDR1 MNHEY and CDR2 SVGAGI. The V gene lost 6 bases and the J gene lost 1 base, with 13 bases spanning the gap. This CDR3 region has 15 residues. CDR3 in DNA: TGTGCCAGCAGGGAGGGTCTAGTTTCTGGAAACACCATATATTTT. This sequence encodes CASREGLVSGNTIYF.